What follows describes a single T cell receptor (beta chain). This specimen comes from a study of shared T cell receptors in the human thymus. Generated by immunoSEQ multiplex PCR, the TCRdb table keeps only in-frame clones and is missing some. The sample carries more than 300,000 clones, roughly 94% recorded once. The clonotype was recovered from a human donor. Sequenced sample: thymocytes.

The CDR3 is CASRQIGFYEQYF. The CDR3, as DNA: TGTGCCAGCAGACAGATAGGGTTTTACGAGCAGTACTTC. The rearrangement links TRBV5-6 to TRBJ2-7, with D hard to call. CDR3 length: 13 residues. V lost 5 bases, J lost 4 bases, and 13 bases lay in between. Germline CDR1 SGHDT, CDR2 YYEEEE.